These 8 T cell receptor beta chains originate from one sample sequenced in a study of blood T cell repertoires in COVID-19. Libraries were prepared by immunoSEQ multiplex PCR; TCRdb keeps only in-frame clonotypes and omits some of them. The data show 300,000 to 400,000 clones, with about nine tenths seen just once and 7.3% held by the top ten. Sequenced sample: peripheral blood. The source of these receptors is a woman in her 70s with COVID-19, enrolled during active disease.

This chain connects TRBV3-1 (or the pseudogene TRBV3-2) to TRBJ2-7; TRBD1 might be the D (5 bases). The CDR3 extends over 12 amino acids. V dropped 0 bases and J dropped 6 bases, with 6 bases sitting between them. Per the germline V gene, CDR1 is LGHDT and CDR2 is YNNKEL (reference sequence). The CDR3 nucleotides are TGTGCCAGCAGCCAAGATCAGGGCGAGCAGTACTTC. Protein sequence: CASSQDQGEQYF.

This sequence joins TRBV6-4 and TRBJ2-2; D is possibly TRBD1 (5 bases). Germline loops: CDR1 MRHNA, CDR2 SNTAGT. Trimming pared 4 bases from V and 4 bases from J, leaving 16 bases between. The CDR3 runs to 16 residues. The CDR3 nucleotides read TGTGCCAGCAGTGCCCAGGGAAGGGTAGTCACCGGGGAGCTGTTTTTT. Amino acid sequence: CASSAQGRVVTGELFF.

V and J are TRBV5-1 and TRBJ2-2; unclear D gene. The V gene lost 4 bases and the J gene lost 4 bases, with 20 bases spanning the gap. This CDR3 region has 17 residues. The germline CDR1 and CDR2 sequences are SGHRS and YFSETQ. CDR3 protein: CASSQSYVGLVTGELFF. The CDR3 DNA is TGCGCCAGCAGCCAAAGTTATGTCGGGTTGGTCACCGGGGAGCTGTTTTTT.

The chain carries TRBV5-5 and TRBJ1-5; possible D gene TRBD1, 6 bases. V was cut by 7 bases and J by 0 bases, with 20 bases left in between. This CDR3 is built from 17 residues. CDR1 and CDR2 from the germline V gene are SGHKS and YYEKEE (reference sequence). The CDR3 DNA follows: TGTGCCAGCGGCCGGGACATTGGGCCTTATAGCAATCAGCCCCAGCATTTT. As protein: CASGRDIGPYSNQPQHF. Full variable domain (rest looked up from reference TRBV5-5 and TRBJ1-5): DAGVTQSPTHLIKTRGQQVTLRCSPISGHKSVSWYQQVLGQGPQFIFQYYEKEERGRGNFPDRFSARQFPNYSSELNVNALLLGDSALYLCASGRDIGPYSNQPQHFGDGTRLSIL.

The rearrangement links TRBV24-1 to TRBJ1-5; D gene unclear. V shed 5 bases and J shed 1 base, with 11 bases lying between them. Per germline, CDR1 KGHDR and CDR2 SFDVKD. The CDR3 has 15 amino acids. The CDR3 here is CATSGSGSSNQPQHF. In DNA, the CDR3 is TGTGCCACCAGTGGTTCAGGATCGAGCAATCAGCCCCAGCATTTT.

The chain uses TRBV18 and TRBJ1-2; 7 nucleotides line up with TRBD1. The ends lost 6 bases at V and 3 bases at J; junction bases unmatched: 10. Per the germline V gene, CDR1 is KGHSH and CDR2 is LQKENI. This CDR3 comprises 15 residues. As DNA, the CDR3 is TGTGCCAGCTCTCGGGACAGCCTAGTCGACTATGGCTACACCTTC. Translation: CASSRDSLVDYGYTF.

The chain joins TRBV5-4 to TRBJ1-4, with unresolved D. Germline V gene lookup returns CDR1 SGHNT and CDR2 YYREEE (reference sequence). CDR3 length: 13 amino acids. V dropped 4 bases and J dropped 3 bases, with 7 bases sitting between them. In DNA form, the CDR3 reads TGTGCCAGCAGCGAGCGGGCTAATGAAAAACTGTTTTTT. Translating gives CASSERANEKLFF. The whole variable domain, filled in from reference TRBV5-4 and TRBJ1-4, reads ETGVTQSPTHLIKTRGQQVTLRCSSQSGHNTVSWYQQALGQGPQFIFQYYREEENGRGNFPPRFSGLQFPNYSSELNVNALELDDSALYLCASSERANEKLFFGSGTQLSVL.

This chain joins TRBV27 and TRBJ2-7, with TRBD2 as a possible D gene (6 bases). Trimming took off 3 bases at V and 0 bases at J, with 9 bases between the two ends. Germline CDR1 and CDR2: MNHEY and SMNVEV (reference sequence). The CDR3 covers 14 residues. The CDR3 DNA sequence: TGTGCCAGCAGTTTGGGGGGTAGCTCCTACGAGCAGTACTTC. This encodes CASSLGGSSYEQYF.